The clone carrying this T cell receptor (beta chain) was found a few times. Its antigen remains unknown. This sample includes further DNA sequences coding for the same CDR3. Expressed TCRB transcripts were sequenced after all isolated RNA was converted to cDNA. Repertoires were generated with immunoSEQ multiplex PCR, while TCRdb's copy carries only in-frame clones and drops some. Of about 280,000 clones listed, over 12% are singletons. One heparinised draw of blood, averaging around 120 mL, came from each donor. These data are taken from a study of beta chain features in type 1 diabetes. At the level of the study: Taken together, all samples contributed some 98 million examined sorted cells.

The CDR3 is 13 residues long. The V end was cut by 0 bases, the J end by 1 base, with 4 bases between. The germline V gene encodes CDR1 GTSNPN and CDR2 SVGIG (reference sequence). General study points: Among patients, naive, central memory and Treg TCRB repertoires appeared more similar than among healthy donors. Shortening that was moderate but significant affected the TCRB CDR3s of Type 1 diabetes patients in all four CD4+ subsets.

What was sequenced was naive CD4+ T cells from blood. The sequence was obtained from a man aged 18 to 29 with type 1 diabetes. The V call is TRBV30, the J call TRBJ1-3; D remains ambiguous. DNA of the CDR3: TGTGCCTGGAGTGTCTTATCTGGAAACACCATATATTTT. Its translation is CAWSVLSGNTIYF.